These 27 T cell receptor beta chains share one sample of origin, sequenced in a study of blood T cells in healthy people across ages. Primers used in a second PCR of roughly 6 to 11 cycles were a sample-barcoded 5' primer and a J-beta primer mix. TCRdb re-derived calls from the 5' RACE reads in MiXCR, one entry per CDR3 protein. The sample yields a few hundred thousand distinct CDR3 sequences, 45% to 60% seen once. Sequenced input: blood. Receptor source: a man in his 60s in good health.

This clonotype was found many times. The chain recombines TRBV24-1 with TRBJ2-3; D is perhaps TRBD1 or TRBD2 (5 bases each). V was shortened by 5 bases and J by 1 base, with 12 bases between the two germline ends. CDR3 size: 15 residues. Germline lookup yields CDR1 KGHDR and CDR2 SFDVKD. Written as DNA, the CDR3 is TGTGCCACCAGTGGGGGGTCGGCTGGCACAGATACGCAGTATTTT. Translated: CATSGGSAGTDTQYF.

Many counts were recorded for this clonotype. This rearrangement joins TRBV2 to TRBJ2-4, with 7 bases fitting TRBD2. The CDR3 consists of 15 residues. With 7 bases clipped from V and 2 bases from J, the junction kept 8 bases outside the gene matches. The germline gives CDR1 SNHLY, CDR2 FYNNEI. CDR3 coding DNA: TGTGCCAGCACTGAGCGGGACTTGACCAAAAACATTCAGTACTTC. Translated: CASTERDLTKNIQYF. The variable domain in full, completed from reference TRBV2 and TRBJ2-4, reads EPEVTQTPSHQVTQMGQEVILRCVPISNHLYFYWYRQILGQKVEFLVSFYNNEISEKSEIFDDQFSVERPDGSNFTLKIRSTKLEDSAMYFCASTERDLTKNIQYFGAGTRLSVL.

The table lists this clonotype with a few counts. The chain combines TRBV29-1 with TRBJ1-1; unclear D gene. The CDR3 loop spans 12 amino acids. From germline, CDR1 is SQVTM and CDR2 ANQGSEA. Trimming removed 3 bases at V and 0 bases at J, with 5 bases between. CDR3 in amino acids: CSVDVMNTEAFF. As DNA, the CDR3 is TGCAGCGTTGATGTGATGAACACTGAAGCTTTCTTT. Drawing the rest from reference TRBV29-1 and TRBJ1-1, the complete variable domain is SAVISQKPSRDICQRGTSLTIQCQVDSQVTMMFWYRQQPGQSLTLIATANQGSEATYESGFVIDKFPISRPNLTFSTLTVSNMSPEDSSIYLCSVDVMNTEAFFGQGTRLTVV.

This clonotype showed up just a few times. The genes are TRBV24-1 and TRBJ2-1; D might be TRBD2 (6 bases). This CDR3 is 17 amino acids long. The V end was cut by 3 bases, the J end by 5 bases, with 19 bases between. From germline, CDR1 is KGHDR and CDR2 SFDVKD. CDR3 region: CATSDPGPPGANNEQFF. Here the CDR3 DNA reads TGTGCCACCAGTGATCCTGGGCCCCCGGGAGCTAACAATGAGCAGTTCTTC.

This sequence joins TRBV4-1 and TRBJ2-1; D remains unclear. CDR3 size: 13 residues. Germline loops: CDR1 MGHRA, CDR2 YSYEKL. Trimming took 3 bases from V and 10 from J, leaving 13 bases between them. The CDR3 sequence: CASSQIHTWEQFF. CDR3 nucleotide sequence: TGCGCCAGCAGCCAGATCCATACGTGGGAGCAGTTCTTC.

This chain uses TRBV4-2 with TRBJ1-2; D gene uncertain. The CDR3 totals 14 residues. V was trimmed by 8 bases and J by 4 bases, leaving 17 bases between them. CDR1 is LGHNA and CDR2 is YNFKEQ in the germline V gene. CDR3 bases: TGTGCCAGCCAAGAGCAGGACCCCCTCTATGGCTACACCTTC. Protein: CASQEQDPLYGYTF.

This clonotype was recorded at least ten times. The chain employs TRBV29-1 and TRBJ2-1; either TRBD1 or TRBD2 may fit D (5 bases each). This CDR3 has 14 amino acids. Germline V gene data show CDR1 as SQVTM and CDR2 as ANQGSEA. Trimming pared 5 bases from V and 6 bases from J, leaving 17 bases between. Here the CDR3 DNA reads TGCAGCGTTAGAGGGGTTACTACGGGCAATGAGCAGTTCTTC. It encodes CSVRGVTTGNEQFF.

The chain uses TRBV27 and TRBJ2-7; the D gene is possibly TRBD2 (5 bases). The germline CDR1 and CDR2 sequences are MNHEY and SMNVEV (reference sequence). This CDR3 is built from 16 residues. V was cut by 6 bases and J by 0 bases, with 18 bases left in between. Here the CDR3 reads CASSTEADVSSYEQYF. The DNA for the CDR3 is TGTGCCAGCAGCACCGAAGCGGACGTGAGCTCCTACGAGCAGTACTTC.

In its sample, this clonotype was seen a few times. The chain employs TRBV20-1 and TRBJ1-2, with 10 bases fitting TRBD1. The trim removed 1 base at V and 8 bases at J, leaving 7 bases unmatched. The CDR3 consists of 14 residues. Germline values: CDR1 DFQATT, CDR2 SNEGSKA (reference sequence). CDR3 sequence (DNA): TGCAGTGCTAGAGTTGGGACAGGGGATGTGGGCTACACCTTC. This sequence encodes CSARVGTGDVGYTF.

This chain links TRBV20-1 with TRBJ2-3, with 11 nucleotides matching TRBD2. The J segment lost 3 bases and the V segment lost 3 bases, leaving 11 bases of the junction unmatched. This CDR3 contains 17 residues. Germline V CDR1 and CDR2: DFQATT, SNEGSKA (reference sequence). Here the CDR3 reads CSASRGLAGGGTDTQYF. In nucleotides, the CDR3 is TGCAGTGCTAGCCGGGGGCTAGCGGGAGGCGGGACAGATACGCAGTATTTT.

The rearrangement uses TRBV13 and TRBJ2-1; 9 bases are shared with TRBD2. CDR1 and CDR2 from the germline V gene are PRHDT and FYEKMQ (reference sequence). V was clipped by 3 bases and J by 10 bases; unmatched bases: 10. The CDR3 is 15 amino acids. The CDR3 DNA sequence: TGTGCCAGCAGCTTCACCGGGACTAGCTCAAGCGAGCAGTTCTTC. This codes for CASSFTGTSSSEQFF.

This clonotype was picked up a small number of times. The rearrangement joins TRBV12-3 or TRBV12-4 to TRBJ2-7; D is undetermined. This CDR3 region has 13 residues. V was pared by 2 bases and J by 4 bases, with 9 bases between. This CDR3 is CASSLSDGYEQYF. In DNA, the CDR3 is TGTGCCAGCAGTTTATCGGACGGATACGAGCAGTACTTC.

On this clonotype: At one end, the junction sequence differs from germline, possibly due to a read error. The V gene is TRBV20-1, the J gene TRBJ2-7, with TRBD1 identical over 7 bases. CDR1 and CDR2 (germline): DFQATT, SNEGSKA (reference sequence). CDR3 length: 13 amino acids. Written as DNA, the CDR3 is TGCAGTGCTGTCCGACAGGGTAGCTACAAGCAGTACTTC. Its protein is CSAVRQGSYKQYF.

The CDR3 reads CASSPDRGTEAFF. The CDR3 DNA reads as TGCGCCAGCAGCCCTGACAGGGGCACTGAAGCTTTCTTT. V usage is TRBV4-1 and J usage is TRBJ1-1; 8 bases are a match to TRBD1. Germline V gives CDR1 MGHRA, CDR2 YSYEKL. The CDR3 runs to 13 residues. J lost 4 bases, V lost 4 bases, and 2 bases had no gene match.

This clonotype was seen more than once but under ten times. CDR3 DNA: TGTGCCAGCAGCCAAGATCGACAGGGCCCAGGGGAGCAGTACTTC. Translation: CASSQDRQGPGEQYF. The V call is TRBV4-2, the J call TRBJ2-5; 7 bases agree with TRBD1. The CDR3 sequence is 15 residues long. The germline gives CDR1 LGHNA, CDR2 YNFKEQ. With 0 bases clipped from V and 11 bases from J, the junction kept 12 bases outside the gene matches.

The chain links TRBV20-1 to TRBJ2-3, with D possibly TRBD2 on 5 matching bases. Germline V gives CDR1 DFQATT, CDR2 SNEGSKA (reference sequence). The CDR3 runs 12 residues. The germline V and J ends were trimmed by 5 bases and 4 bases, with 10 bases remaining between them. The CDR3 nucleotides are TGCAGTGCTGATACTAGGGCAGATACGCAGTATTTT. This sequence encodes CSADTRADTQYF.

This clonotype was observed a few times. The chain uses TRBV2 and TRBJ2-3; D gene unclear. Trimming shortened V by 5 bases and J by 0 bases, and 12 bases separated the two germline ends. This CDR3 contains 15 residues. CDR1 is SNHLY and CDR2 is FYNNEI in the germline V gene. The CDR3: CASSLLAVSTDTQYF. The CDR3 DNA reads TGTGCCAGCAGTCTCCTTGCGGTTAGCACAGATACGCAGTATTTT.

The V call is TRBV4-1, the J call TRBJ1-4, with D uncertain. Deletions cut 0 bases from V and 3 bases from J, with 5 bases between. Germline V CDR1 and CDR2: MGHRA, YSYEKL. The CDR3 has 14 amino acids. CDR3 coding DNA: TGCGCCAGCAGCCAAGAGGGGTCTAATGAAAAACTGTTTTTT. Protein: CASSQEGSNEKLFF.

This sequence joins TRBV18 and TRBJ2-3; D may be TRBD2 (5 bases). CDR1 and CDR2 from the germline V gene are KGHSH and LQKENI. Trimming left V 4 bases short and J 2 bases short, with 7 bases between. This CDR3 is 13 amino acids long. CDR3 DNA: TGTGCCAGCTCACAACTAGTCACAGATACGCAGTATTTT. Amino acids: CASSQLVTDTQYF.

This clonotype was counted a single time. J is TRBJ2-4 and V is TRBV4-1, with 16 bases that match TRBD2. The J call may be in error: the DNA end matches TRBJ2-7 better. This CDR3 is built from 17 residues. Germline V gene lookup returns CDR1 MGHRA and CDR2 YSYEKL. CDR3 loop: CASSQRGLAGGFYEQYF. The CDR3 nucleotides read TGCGCCAGCAGCCAACGGGGACTAGCGGGAGGGTTCTACGAGCAGTACTTC.

In its sample, this clonotype was seen a few times. The genes are TRBV5-1 and TRBJ2-7; D is unresolved. Germline lookup yields CDR1 SGHRS and CDR2 YFSETQ. CDR3 size: 14 residues. The ends were cut back, 0 bases at V and 0 bases at J, with 7 bases in the middle. The CDR3 spells CASSLASTSYEQYF. CDR3 sequence (DNA): TGCGCCAGCAGCTTGGCGTCAACCTCCTACGAGCAGTACTTC.

V usage is TRBV20-1 and J usage is TRBJ2-1, with D possibly matching TRBD1 (7 bases). V was clipped by 6 bases and J by 6 bases, with 12 bases between them. This CDR3 region has 12 residues. The germline V gene encodes CDR1 DFQATT and CDR2 SNEGSKA (reference sequence). The CDR3: CSARGAGNEQFF. The CDR3 bases are TGCAGTGCCAGGGGGGCAGGCAATGAGCAGTTCTTC.

The V and J genes are TRBV27 and TRBJ2-2; D is unclear. CDR1 is MNHEY, CDR2 SMNVEV, per germline (reference sequence). The CDR3 runs to 12 residues. V lost 8 bases to trimming and J lost 6 bases, with 10 bases between them. The CDR3 DNA reads as TGTGCCAGCGCCTTCCCGGCCGGGGAGCTGTTTTTT. As protein: CASAFPAGELFF.

There are many counts of this clonotype. The rearrangement uses TRBV9 and TRBJ2-1; D perhaps matches TRBD2 (5 bases). The V end was cut by 1 base, the J end by 6 bases, with 8 bases between. The CDR3 length is 13 residues. Germline loops: CDR1 SGDLS, CDR2 YYNGEE. The CDR3 nucleotides read TGTGCCAGCAGCGTACTAGCAGGCAATGAGCAGTTCTTC. As protein: CASSVLAGNEQFF.

This clonotype was picked up a small number of times. The chain has TRBV24-1 and TRBJ2-1; TRBD1 matches 9 bases. V lost 2 bases to trimming and J lost 2 bases; unmatched junction nucleotides: 3. The CDR3 runs 16 residues. Looked up from germline, CDR1 is KGHDR and CDR2 is SFDVKD. The CDR3: CATSDSGQGTYNEQFF. DNA of the CDR3: TGTGCCACCAGTGATTCAGGACAGGGGACCTACAATGAGCAGTTCTTC.

The chain is built from TRBV25-1 and TRBJ1-2; no clear D gene. V lost 3 bases to trimming and J lost 9 bases, with 14 bases between them. CDR1 and CDR2 from the germline V gene are MGHDK and SYGVNS. This CDR3 is 13 amino acids long. The DNA for the CDR3 is TGTGCCAGCAGTGACACCGGGCCCCATAGCTACACCTTC. Its translation: CASSDTGPHSYTF.

Points on this clonotype: A read error may be the cause here, since a much bigger clone is one base away. The rearrangement uses TRBV20-1 and TRBJ1-4; D uncertain. CDR3 length: 13 residues. Trimming left V 3 bases short and J 6 bases short, with 11 bases between. CDR1 and CDR2 (germline): DFQATT, SNEGSKA (reference sequence). The DNA of the CDR3 is TGCAGTGCTAGTCGGACCGCCGATGAAAAACTGTTTTTT. Translated, it gives CSASRTADEKLFF.